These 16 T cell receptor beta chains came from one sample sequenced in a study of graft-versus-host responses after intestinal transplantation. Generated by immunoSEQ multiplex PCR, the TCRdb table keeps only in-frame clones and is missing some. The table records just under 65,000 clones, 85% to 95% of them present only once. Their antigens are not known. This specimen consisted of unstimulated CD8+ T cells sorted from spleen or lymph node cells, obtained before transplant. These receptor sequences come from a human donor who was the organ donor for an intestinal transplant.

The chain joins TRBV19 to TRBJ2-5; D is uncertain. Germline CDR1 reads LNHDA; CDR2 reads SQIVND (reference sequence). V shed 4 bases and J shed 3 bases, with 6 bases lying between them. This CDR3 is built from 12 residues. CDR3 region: CASSTQEETQYF. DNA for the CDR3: TGTGCCAGTAGTACGCAGGAAGAGACCCAGTACTTC.

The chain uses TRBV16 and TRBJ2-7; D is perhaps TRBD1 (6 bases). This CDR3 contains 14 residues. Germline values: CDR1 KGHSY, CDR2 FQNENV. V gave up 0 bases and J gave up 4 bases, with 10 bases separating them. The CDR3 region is CASSQSQGEYEQYF. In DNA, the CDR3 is TGTGCCAGCAGCCAATCACAGGGAGAGTACGAGCAGTACTTC.

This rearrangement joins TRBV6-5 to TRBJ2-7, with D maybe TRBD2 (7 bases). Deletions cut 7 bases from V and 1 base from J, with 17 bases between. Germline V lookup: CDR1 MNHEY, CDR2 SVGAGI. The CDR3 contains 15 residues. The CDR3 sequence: CASTTGGGGSYEQYF. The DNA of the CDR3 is TGTGCCAGCACGACGGGGGGCGGCGGTTCCTACGAGCAGTACTTC.

The CDR3 loop is CASSLSQFGTSGGNEQFF. The CDR3 region has the DNA TGTGCCAGCAGCTTATCTCAATTCGGGACTAGCGGGGGAAATGAGCAGTTCTTC. The V gene is TRBV11-2, the J gene TRBJ2-1; 14 bases map to TRBD2. This CDR3 spans 18 amino acids. Per germline, CDR1 SGHAT and CDR2 FQNNGV. The trim removed 2 bases at V and 7 bases at J, leaving 10 bases unmatched.

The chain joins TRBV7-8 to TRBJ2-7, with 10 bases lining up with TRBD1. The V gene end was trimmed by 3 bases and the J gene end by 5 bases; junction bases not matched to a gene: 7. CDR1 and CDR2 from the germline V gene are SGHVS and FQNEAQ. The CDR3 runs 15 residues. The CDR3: CASSFGQGVVHEQYF. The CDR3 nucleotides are TGTGCCAGCAGCTTCGGACAGGGGGTGGTCCACGAGCAGTACTTC.

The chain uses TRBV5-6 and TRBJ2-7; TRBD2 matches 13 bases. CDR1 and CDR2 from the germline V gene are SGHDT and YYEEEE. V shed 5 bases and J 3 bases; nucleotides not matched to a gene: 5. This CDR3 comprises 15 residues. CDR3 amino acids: CASRAGTSGNYEQYF. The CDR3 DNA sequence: TGTGCCAGCAGGGCCGGGACTAGCGGGAACTACGAGCAGTACTTC.

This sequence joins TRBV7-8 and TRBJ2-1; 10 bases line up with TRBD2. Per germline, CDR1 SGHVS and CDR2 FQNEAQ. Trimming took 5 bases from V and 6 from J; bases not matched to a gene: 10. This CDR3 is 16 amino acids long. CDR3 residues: CASSPGKLAGRNEQFF. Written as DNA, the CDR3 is TGTGCCAGCAGCCCAGGGAAACTAGCGGGACGCAATGAGCAGTTCTTC.

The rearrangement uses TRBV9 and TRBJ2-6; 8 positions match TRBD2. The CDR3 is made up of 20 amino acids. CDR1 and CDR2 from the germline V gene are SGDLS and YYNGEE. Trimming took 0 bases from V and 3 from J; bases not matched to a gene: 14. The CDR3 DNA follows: TGTGCCAGCAGCGTAGACCCCCCGGGGGGGGCCTGGGGTGGGGCCAACGTCCTGACTTTC. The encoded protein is CASSVDPPGGAWGGANVLTF.

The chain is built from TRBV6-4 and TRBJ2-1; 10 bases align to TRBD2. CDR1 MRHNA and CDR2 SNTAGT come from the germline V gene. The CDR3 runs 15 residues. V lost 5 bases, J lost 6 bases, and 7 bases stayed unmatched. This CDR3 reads CASSLQREGPNEQFF. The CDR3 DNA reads TGTGCCAGCAGTCTTCAGCGGGAGGGCCCCAATGAGCAGTTCTTC.

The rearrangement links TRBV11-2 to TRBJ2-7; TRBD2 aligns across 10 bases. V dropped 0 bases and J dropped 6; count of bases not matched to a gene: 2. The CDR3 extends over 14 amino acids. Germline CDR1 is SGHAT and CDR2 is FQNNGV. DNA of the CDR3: TGTGCCAGCAGCTTAGATCTAGCGGGAGTCGAGCAGTACTTC. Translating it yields CASSLDLAGVEQYF.

DNA for the CDR3: TGCGCCAGACACCCCGGGACAGAGCGCAACAATGAGCAGTTCTTC. It encodes CARHPGTERNNEQFF. This sequence joins TRBV10-1 and TRBJ2-1; 7 bases are shared with TRBD1. The J segment lost 5 bases and the V segment lost 9 bases, leaving 13 bases of the junction unmatched. The germline CDR1 and CDR2 sequences are WNHNN and SYGVQD (reference sequence). The CDR3 runs 15 residues.

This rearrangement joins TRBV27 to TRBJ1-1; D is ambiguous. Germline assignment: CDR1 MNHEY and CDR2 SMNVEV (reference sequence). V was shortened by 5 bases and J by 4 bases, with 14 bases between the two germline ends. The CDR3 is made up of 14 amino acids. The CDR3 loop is CASSKAGISTEAFF. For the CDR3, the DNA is TGTGCCAGCAGTAAAGCGGGTATAAGCACTGAAGCTTTCTTT.

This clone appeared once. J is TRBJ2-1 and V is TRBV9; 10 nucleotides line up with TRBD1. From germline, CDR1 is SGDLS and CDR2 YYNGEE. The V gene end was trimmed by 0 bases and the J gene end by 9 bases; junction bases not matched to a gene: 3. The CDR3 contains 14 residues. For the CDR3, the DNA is TGTGCCAGCAGCGTAGGACAGGGGGCCGGTGAGCAGTTCTTC. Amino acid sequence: CASSVGQGAGEQFF.

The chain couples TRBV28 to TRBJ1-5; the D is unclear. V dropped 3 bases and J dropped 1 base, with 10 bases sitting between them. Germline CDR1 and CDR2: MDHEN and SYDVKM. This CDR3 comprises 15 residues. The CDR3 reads CASSLEGLSNQPQHF. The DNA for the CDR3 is TGTGCCAGCAGTTTGGAGGGATTAAGCAATCAGCCCCAGCATTTT. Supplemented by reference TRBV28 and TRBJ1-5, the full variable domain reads DVKVTQSSRYLVKRTGEKVFLECVQDMDHENMFWYRQDPGLGLRLIYFSYDVKMKEKGDIPEGYSVSREKKERFSLILESASTNQTSMYLCASSLEGLSNQPQHFGDGTRLSIL.

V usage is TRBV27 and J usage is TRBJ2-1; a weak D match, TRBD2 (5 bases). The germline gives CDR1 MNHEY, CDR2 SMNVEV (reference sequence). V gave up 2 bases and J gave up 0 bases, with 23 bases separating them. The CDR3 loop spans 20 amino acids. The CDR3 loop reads CASSLGLPRGPTSSYNEQFF. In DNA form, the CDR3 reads TGTGCCAGCAGTTTAGGACTGCCCCGAGGACCGACGAGCTCCTACAATGAGCAGTTCTTC.

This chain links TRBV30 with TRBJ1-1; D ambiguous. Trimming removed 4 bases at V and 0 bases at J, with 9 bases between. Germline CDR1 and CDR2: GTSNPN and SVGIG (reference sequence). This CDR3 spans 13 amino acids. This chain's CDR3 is CAWTPELNTEAFF. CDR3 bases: TGTGCCTGGACACCCGAGCTGAACACTGAAGCTTTCTTT.